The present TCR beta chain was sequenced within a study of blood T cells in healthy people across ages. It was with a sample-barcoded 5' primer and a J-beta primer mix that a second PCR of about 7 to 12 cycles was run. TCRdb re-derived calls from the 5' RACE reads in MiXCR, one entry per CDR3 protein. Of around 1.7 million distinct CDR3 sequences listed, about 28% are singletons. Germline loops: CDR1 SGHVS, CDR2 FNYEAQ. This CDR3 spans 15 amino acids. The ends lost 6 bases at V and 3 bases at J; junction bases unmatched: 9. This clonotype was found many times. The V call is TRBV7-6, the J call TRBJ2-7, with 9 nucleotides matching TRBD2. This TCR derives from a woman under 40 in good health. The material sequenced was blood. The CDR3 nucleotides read TGTGCCAGCAGTTTGACTAGCGGCGATTACTACGAGCAGTACTTC. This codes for CASSLTSGDYYEQYF.